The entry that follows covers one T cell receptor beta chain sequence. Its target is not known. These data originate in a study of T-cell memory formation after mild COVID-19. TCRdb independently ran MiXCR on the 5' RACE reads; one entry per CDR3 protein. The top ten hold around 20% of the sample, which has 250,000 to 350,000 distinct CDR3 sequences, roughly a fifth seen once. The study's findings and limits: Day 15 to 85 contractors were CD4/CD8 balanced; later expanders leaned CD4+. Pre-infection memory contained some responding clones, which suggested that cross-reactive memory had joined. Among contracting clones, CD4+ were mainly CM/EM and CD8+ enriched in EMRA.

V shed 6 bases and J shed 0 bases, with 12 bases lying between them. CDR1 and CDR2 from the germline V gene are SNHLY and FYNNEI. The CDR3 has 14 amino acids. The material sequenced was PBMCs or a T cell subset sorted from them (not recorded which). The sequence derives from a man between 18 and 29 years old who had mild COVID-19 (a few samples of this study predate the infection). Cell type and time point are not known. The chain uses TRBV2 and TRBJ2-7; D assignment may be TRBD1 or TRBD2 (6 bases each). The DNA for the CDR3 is TGTGCCAGCAGGGGGGGCGTATTCTCCTACGAGCAGTACTTC. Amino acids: CASRGGVFSYEQYF.